The rows below give T cell receptor beta chains drawn from one sample of a study of blood T cell repertoires in COVID-19. Here immunoSEQ multiplex PCR was the method, and the copy in TCRdb shows in-frame clones only, minus some. Altogether some 80,000 clones are present, roughly 85% being singletons, with the ten largest covering 4.5% to 6%. The sample was peripheral blood. All receptors come from a woman older than 75 with active or convalescent COVID-19. The CDR3 runs from the conserved cysteine through the conserved F or W. Fields, in order: D gene, V gene, clone size, J gene, CDR3 DNA, CDR3 protein. A D gene is named only where the DNA matches it firmly. Not every row has a clone size; where given, it reads once, few, many or a size class.

D gene: TRBD1; V gene: TRBV9; clone size: NA; J gene: TRBJ2-2; CDR3 DNA: TGTGCCAGCAGAGGGACAGGGGAGAACACCGGGGAGCTGTTTTTT; CDR3 protein: CASRGTGENTGELFF
D gene: NA; V gene: TRBV3-1/TRBV3-2; clone size: NA; J gene: TRBJ1-6; CDR3 DNA: TGTGCCAGCAGCCAAGCCAGTGGGCAGGGGAGTACCCTCCACTTT; CDR3 protein: CASSQASGQGSTLHF
D gene: TRBD1; V gene: TRBV28; clone size: NA; J gene: TRBJ1-3; CDR3 DNA: TGTGCCAGCAGCCCCTCACAGGGGCTCGGAAACACCATATATTTT; CDR3 protein: CASSPSQGLGNTIYF
D gene: TRBD1; V gene: TRBV2; clone size: NA; J gene: TRBJ2-1; CDR3 DNA: TGTGCCAGCAGGGGAACGGGACAGTTCTACAATGAGCAGTTCTTC; CDR3 protein: CASRGTGQFYNEQFF
D gene: NA; V gene: TRBV7-9; clone size: NA; J gene: TRBJ2-7; CDR3 DNA: TGTGCCAGCCAACCTCTGGGCATCCTCTACGAGCAGTACTTC; CDR3 protein: CASQPLGILYEQYF
D gene: NA; V gene: TRBV24-1; clone size: NA; J gene: TRBJ2-7; CDR3 DNA: TGTGCCACCAGTGATGTCCTTGTCCACGAGCAGTACTTC; CDR3 protein: CATSDVLVHEQYF
D gene: TRBD1; V gene: TRBV9; clone size: NA; J gene: TRBJ2-1; CDR3 DNA: TGTGCCAGCAGCCCTCGGGACAGGTCCTACAATGAGCAGTTCTTC; CDR3 protein: CASSPRDRSYNEQFF
D gene: TRBD1; V gene: TRBV11-1; clone size: NA; J gene: TRBJ1-6; CDR3 DNA: TGTGCCAGCAGCTTGAGGGGGCGCGAGTCACCCCTCCACTTT; CDR3 protein: CASSLRGRESPLHF
D gene: NA; V gene: TRBV6-5; clone size: NA; J gene: TRBJ2-3; CDR3 DNA: TGTGCCAGCAGCGTAACAGGGATAGATACGCAGTATTTT; CDR3 protein: CASSVTGIDTQYF
D gene: TRBD2; V gene: TRBV24-1; clone size: NA; J gene: TRBJ2-2; CDR3 DNA: TGTGCCACCGATCCGGGACTAGCGGGCGGCGGGGAGCTGTTTTTT; CDR3 protein: CATDPGLAGGGELFF
D gene: NA; V gene: TRBV5-1; clone size: few; J gene: TRBJ2-2; CDR3 DNA: TGCGCCAGCAGCTTGACGACAGGTGACACCGGGGAGCTGTTTTTT; CDR3 protein: CASSLTTGDTGELFF
D gene: NA; V gene: TRBV29-1; clone size: NA; J gene: TRBJ2-7; CDR3 DNA: TGCAGCGTTGAAACCAGCGGGTCGATTCCCGAGCAGTACTTC; CDR3 protein: CSVETSGSIPEQYF
D gene: NA; V gene: TRBV7-9; clone size: NA; J gene: TRBJ2-5; CDR3 DNA: TGTGCCAGCAGCTTAAGACAGCCTCAAGAGACCCAGTACTTC; CDR3 protein: CASSLRQPQETQYF
D gene: NA; V gene: TRBV2; clone size: few; J gene: TRBJ1-6; CDR3 DNA: TGTGCCAGCACACGGGGGAACTCCTATAATTCACCCCTCCACTTT; CDR3 protein: CASTRGNSYNSPLHF
D gene: NA; V gene: TRBV6-2/TRBV6-3; clone size: NA; J gene: TRBJ1-5; CDR3 DNA: TGTGCCAGCAGTTTTCCCGGTGCCCCTACAGCGCCCCAGCATTTT; CDR3 protein: CASSFPGAPTAPQHF
D gene: NA; V gene: TRBV12-3/TRBV12-4; clone size: NA; J gene: TRBJ2-1; CDR3 DNA: TGTGCCAGCAGTTTAAATCAGGGCAATGAGCAGTTCTTC; CDR3 protein: CASSLNQGNEQFF
D gene: TRBD2; V gene: TRBV4-1; clone size: NA; J gene: TRBJ2-1; CDR3 DNA: TGCGCCAGTACGATCTTAGCGGGAGCAGGATGGAATGAGCAGTTCTTC; CDR3 protein: CASTILAGAGWNEQFF
D gene: NA; V gene: TRBV15; clone size: NA; J gene: TRBJ1-5; CDR3 DNA: TGTGCCACCAGCAGAGTCTCGGGGAGCAATCAGCCCCAGCATTTT; CDR3 protein: CATSRVSGSNQPQHF
D gene: TRBD2; V gene: TRBV9; clone size: once; J gene: TRBJ2-5; CDR3 DNA: TGTGCCAGCAGCCCCCATCGTGGGCTAGCGGGTCAACAAGAGACCCAGTACTTC; CDR3 protein: CASSPHRGLAGQQETQYF
D gene: TRBD1; V gene: TRBV25-1; clone size: NA; J gene: TRBJ2-7; CDR3 DNA: TGTGCCAGCAGGAACAGGGGGGCGACGTACTTC; CDR3 protein: CASRNRGATYF
D gene: NA; V gene: TRBV9; clone size: NA; J gene: TRBJ2-3; CDR3 DNA: TGTGCCAGCAGACCACTAGATAACACAGATACGCAGTATTTT; CDR3 protein: CASRPLDNTDTQYF
D gene: NA; V gene: TRBV20-1; clone size: NA; J gene: TRBJ2-1; CDR3 DNA: TGCAGTGCTAGTTGGGAGAGCGATGAGCAGTTCTTC; CDR3 protein: CSASWESDEQFF
D gene: TRBD2; V gene: TRBV28; clone size: NA; J gene: TRBJ2-1; CDR3 DNA: TGTGCCAGCAGTGTCCCTAGCGGGAGGGGCAATGAGCAGTTCTTC; CDR3 protein: CASSVPSGRGNEQFF
D gene: NA; V gene: TRBV9; clone size: NA; J gene: TRBJ1-3; CDR3 DNA: TGTGCCAGCAGCGTAGCTACGGCAGGGCTTTACTCTGGAAACACCATATATTTT; CDR3 protein: CASSVATAGLYSGNTIYF
D gene: TRBD2; V gene: TRBV5-6; clone size: NA; J gene: TRBJ2-1; CDR3 DNA: TGTGCCAGCAGGCGGGTCCTAGCGGGATACTCCCATGAGCAGTTCTTC; CDR3 protein: CASRRVLAGYSHEQFF
D gene: NA; V gene: TRBV29-1; clone size: NA; J gene: TRBJ2-1; CDR3 DNA: TGCAGCGTTGAACCCGGGAGACGCCTCTCCTACAATGAGCAGTTCTTC; CDR3 protein: CSVEPGRRLSYNEQFF
D gene: NA; V gene: TRBV9; clone size: NA; J gene: TRBJ2-7; CDR3 DNA: TGTGCCAGCAGCGTAGGTAGCGCCAACTCCTACGAGCAGTACTTC; CDR3 protein: CASSVGSANSYEQYF
D gene: TRBD2; V gene: TRBV29-1; clone size: once; J gene: TRBJ2-1; CDR3 DNA: TGCAGCGTTGGGCTAGCGGGCAACTCCTACAATGAGCAGTTCTTC; CDR3 protein: CSVGLAGNSYNEQFF
D gene: TRBD1; V gene: TRBV10-3; clone size: NA; J gene: TRBJ2-7; CDR3 DNA: TGTGCCATCAGTCAACTACGGACAGGGGTCTACGAGCAGTACTTC; CDR3 protein: CAISQLRTGVYEQYF
D gene: TRBD2; V gene: TRBV18; clone size: NA; J gene: TRBJ2-1; CDR3 DNA: TGTGCCAGCTCTTCCTTAGCGGGTCCACACTACAATGAGCAGTTCTTC; CDR3 protein: CASSSLAGPHYNEQFF
D gene: TRBD1; V gene: TRBV3-1/TRBV3-2; clone size: NA; J gene: TRBJ2-7; CDR3 DNA: TGTGCCAGCAGCCAAGGGGACAGGCCCTCCTACGAGCAGTACTTC; CDR3 protein: CASSQGDRPSYEQYF
D gene: NA; V gene: TRBV19; clone size: NA; J gene: TRBJ1-3; CDR3 DNA: TGTGCCAGTTATGCCAGGGGCGTTGGAAACACCATATATTTT; CDR3 protein: CASYARGVGNTIYF
D gene: NA; V gene: TRBV5-1; clone size: NA; J gene: TRBJ2-2; CDR3 DNA: TGCGCCAGCAGGTTGGCCGCAGGGAACACCGGGGAGCTGTTTTTT; CDR3 protein: CASRLAAGNTGELFF
D gene: TRBD1; V gene: TRBV28; clone size: few; J gene: TRBJ1-2; CDR3 DNA: TGTGCCAGCAGTTCTGGACAGGCTGCCAACTATGGCTACACCTTC; CDR3 protein: CASSSGQAANYGYTF
D gene: NA; V gene: TRBV24-1; clone size: NA; J gene: TRBJ2-3; CDR3 DNA: TGTGCCACCAGTGATTACGGGAGCGGTAATACGCAGTATTTT; CDR3 protein: CATSDYGSGNTQYF
D gene: TRBD1; V gene: TRBV5-4; clone size: NA; J gene: TRBJ1-2; CDR3 DNA: TGTGCCAGCAGCTTTCAGACAGGGCTTGATGGCTACACCTTC; CDR3 protein: CASSFQTGLDGYTF
D gene: TRBD2; V gene: TRBV12-5; clone size: once; J gene: TRBJ2-2; CDR3 DNA: TGTGCTAGTGGTTTAGGACTAGCGGGAGGGCCCGGGGAGCTGTTTTTT; CDR3 protein: CASGLGLAGGPGELFF
D gene: NA; V gene: TRBV28; clone size: NA; J gene: TRBJ1-5; CDR3 DNA: TGTGCCAGCAGTTTTCCAGGGTATCAGCCCCAGCATTTT; CDR3 protein: CASSFPGYQPQHF
D gene: NA; V gene: TRBV2; clone size: NA; J gene: TRBJ2-6; CDR3 DNA: TGTGCCAGCAGTGGGACTGAGAGCTCTGGGGCCAACGTCCTGACTTTC; CDR3 protein: CASSGTESSGANVLTF
D gene: NA; V gene: TRBV7-2; clone size: NA; J gene: TRBJ2-1; CDR3 DNA: TGTGCCAGCAGCTTAGAGGGGGATACCTACAATGAGCAGTTCTTC; CDR3 protein: CASSLEGDTYNEQFF
D gene: NA; V gene: TRBV9; clone size: NA; J gene: TRBJ1-3; CDR3 DNA: TGTGCCAGCAGCTCCCGGGACTTCCAGCGGGGTGGAAACACCATATATTTT; CDR3 protein: CASSSRDFQRGGNTIYF
D gene: NA; V gene: TRBV7-9; clone size: NA; J gene: TRBJ1-2; CDR3 DNA: TGTGCCAGCAGCTTACAGGACACCAACTATGGCTACACCTTC; CDR3 protein: CASSLQDTNYGYTF
D gene: NA; V gene: TRBV28; clone size: NA; J gene: TRBJ1-1; CDR3 DNA: TGTGCCAGCAGTTTGGGGGGGGAGAACACTGAAGCTTTCTTT; CDR3 protein: CASSLGGENTEAFF
D gene: NA; V gene: TRBV27; clone size: few; J gene: TRBJ2-7; CDR3 DNA: TGTGCCAGCAACCCCTTGGGGCTGGCTTCCTACGAGCAGTACTTC; CDR3 protein: CASNPLGLASYEQYF
D gene: NA; V gene: TRBV19; clone size: NA; J gene: TRBJ2-1; CDR3 DNA: TGTGCCAGTAGTATTTTAGGACTCAGCTCCTACAATGAGCAGTTCTTC; CDR3 protein: CASSILGLSSYNEQFF
D gene: TRBD2; V gene: TRBV4-1; clone size: once; J gene: TRBJ2-3; CDR3 DNA: TGCGCCAGCAGCCAAGTGGCTAGCGGGGGGTATCAAGATACGCAGTATTTT; CDR3 protein: CASSQVASGGYQDTQYF